The T cell receptor (beta chain) under discussion was sequenced for a study of radiotherapy plus CTLA-4 blockade in lung cancer (dated by TCRdb to the late 2010s). Regarding the study in general: Objective responses were observed in roughly a sixth of enrolled patients, and disease control was achieved in roughly 29%. Study-wide findings and limitations: After treatment with radiotherapy and ipilimumab, TCR clones that originated in tumors expanded in peripheral blood. The strongest predictors of response, as reported, were early dynamic changes in blood T cell clones along with a rise in serum interferon-beta after radiation.

Focal radiation therapy combined with CTLA-4 blockade (ipilimumab) was tested in patients with chemo-refractory metastatic non-small-cell lung cancer. Of note for this clone: What antigen it recognizes has not been identified. No base quality values were provided; no much bigger clone lies one nucleotide off.

From its cysteine to its phenylalanine, the CDR3 spans 15 amino acids. Only CDR3 DNA is held: 45 bases, read in frame from base 1. Per the germline V gene, SGHRS is the CDR1 and YFSETQ is the CDR2. V is reduced by 4 bases and J by 3 bases, leaving a spacing of 15 bases between them. Libraries came from the immunoSEQ multiplex PCR assay. TCRdb stores this immuneACCESS table with in-frame sequences only. Part of the clones is absent; in the studies checked, under half of the shortfall reflects unresolved V genes, and no reason is known for the rest. The table for this sample lists tens of thousands of clones; more than 60% of them were counted only once. The ten largest clonotypes hold 4% of the sample.

Sample: peripheral blood, taken from a patient treated with radiotherapy plus ipilimumab. This TCR was sampled from a human donor with non-small cell lung cancer who had a partial response to radiotherapy plus ipilimumab. Some clones in this sample may be carry-over from other donors' samples. The chain uses TRBV5-1 and TRBJ2-3, and possibly TRBD1, on 5 matching bases. The CDR3 sequence is CASSPIRQQTDTQYF. The sequence in DNA is TGCGCCAGCAGCCCAATTAGACAGCAAACAGATACGCAGTATTTT. The CDR3 plus the reference TRBV5-1 and TRBJ2-3 genes for the other parts give the full variable domain: KAGVTQTPRYLIKTRGQQVTLSCSPISGHRSVSWYQQTPGQGLQFLFEYFSETQRNKGNFPGRFSGRQFSNSRSEMNVSTLELGDSALYLCASSPIRQQTDTQYFGPGTRLTVL.